The 13 T cell receptor beta chains given below trace back to one sample, sequenced in a study of blood T cell repertoires in COVID-19. Sequenced by immunoSEQ multiplex PCR; TCRdb stores in-frame clones only, minus some. The repertoire holds roughly 200,000 clones, about 81% seen once, with approximately 8.7% in the top ten. The sample comprised PBMCs or T cells enriched from blood (not recorded which). The receptors derive from a man between 35 and 55 years old who had recovered from COVID-19.

The rearrangement links TRBV5-1 to TRBJ2-1, with 10 bases lining up with TRBD2. J gave up 5 bases and V 4 bases, and 15 bases lay outside the gene matches. CDR3 length: 18 residues. Germline V gives CDR1 SGHRS, CDR2 YFSETQ. CDR3 DNA sequence: TGCGCCAGCAGCCGGACTAGCGGAACCTCCCAGGGGCACAATGAGCAGTTCTTC. Its translation: CASSRTSGTSQGHNEQFF.

This clone is a singleton in its sample. The chain's CDR3 is CASGEGARYGYTF. As DNA, the CDR3 is TGTGCCAGCGGCGAGGGGGCACGCTATGGCTACACCTTC. This sequence joins TRBV7-2 and TRBJ1-2; the match to TRBD1 covers 7 bases. V lost 8 bases and J lost 4; bases outside the gene matches: 7. Germline-derived CDR1 and CDR2 are SGHTA and FQGNSA. CDR3 size: 13 residues.

This clone came up a few times. The chain employs TRBV2 and TRBJ1-2, with unresolved D. Trimming took off 6 bases at V and 7 bases at J, with 9 bases between the two ends. The CDR3 totals 11 residues. In germline, CDR1 is SNHLY, CDR2 FYNNEI. Written as DNA, the CDR3 is TGTGCCAGCAGCCGAGAGATTGGCTACACCTTC. It encodes CASSREIGYTF.

This clone turned up a few times. V usage is TRBV10-3 and J usage is TRBJ1-6, with 7 bases that match TRBD1. The junction had 11 bases not matched to a gene; V was cut back by 8 bases and J by 10 bases. Germline CDR1 and CDR2: ENHRY and SYGVKD. This CDR3 spans 14 amino acids. The CDR3 DNA reads TGTGCCATCCGGGACAGCCTAGCAAGGTCACCCCTCCACTTT. It is translated as CAIRDSLARSPLHF.

The chain employs TRBV5-1 and TRBJ2-1; weak D call: TRBD1 (6 bases). Trimming pared 0 bases from V and 6 bases from J, leaving 7 bases between. The germline CDR1 and CDR2 sequences are SGHRS and YFSETQ. CDR3 length equals 13 residues. CDR3 amino acids: CASSLEGGNEQFF. The CDR3 nucleotides read TGCGCCAGCAGCTTGGAAGGGGGCAATGAGCAGTTCTTC.

This clone was observed a handful of times. The chain links TRBV12-5 to TRBJ1-1, with 7 positions matching TRBD1. After removal of 7 bases from V and 3 bases from J, the junction contained 5 bases not matched to a gene. Germline loops: CDR1 LGHNT, CDR2 FRNRAP. CDR3 length equals 13 residues. The CDR3 is CASARQGYTEAFF. The CDR3 DNA is TGTGCTAGTGCCCGACAGGGATACACTGAAGCTTTCTTT. Based on the CDR3 plus reference TRBV12-5 and TRBJ1-1, the full variable domain is DARVTQTPRHKVTEMGQEVTMRCQPILGHNTVFWYRQTMMQGLELLAYFRNRAPLDDSGMPKDRFSAEMPDATLATLKIQPSEPRDSAVYFCASARQGYTEAFFGQGTRLTVV.

The chain couples TRBV29-1 to TRBJ1-1; D perhaps matches TRBD1 (5 bases). This CDR3 is built from 12 residues. Germline CDR1 is SQVTM and CDR2 is ANQGSEA. The germline V and J ends were trimmed by 4 bases and 4 bases, with 10 bases remaining between them. The CDR3 bases are TGCAGCGTTGGCCGGGGGGGCACTGAAGCTTTCTTT. It encodes CSVGRGGTEAFF.

This clone occurred once. The V call is TRBV5-1, the J call TRBJ1-4, with a possible D match to TRBD1 (6 bases). V was cut by 4 bases and J by 7 bases, with 20 bases left in between. The length of the CDR3 is 16 residues. Per the germline V gene, CDR1 is SGHRS and CDR2 is YFSETQ. The CDR3 region has the DNA TGCGCCAGCAGCCAGTCACCGGGACAATCCGGTGAAAAACTGTTTTTT. It translates to CASSQSPGQSGEKLFF. The whole variable domain, filled in from reference TRBV5-1 and TRBJ1-4, reads KAGVTQTPRYLIKTRGQQVTLSCSPISGHRSVSWYQQTPGQGLQFLFEYFSETQRNKGNFPGRFSGRQFSNSRSEMNVSTLELGDSALYLCASSQSPGQSGEKLFFGSGTQLSVL.

The V and J genes are TRBV27 and TRBJ2-5, with TRBD1 matching 8 bases. The V gene end was trimmed by 4 bases and the J gene end by 7 bases; junction bases not matched to a gene: 8. Germline assignment: CDR1 MNHEY and CDR2 SMNVEV (reference sequence). The CDR3 runs to 14 residues. The CDR3 DNA is TGTGCCAGCAGTTCCGACAGGGGTGGTGGGACCCAGTACTTC. As protein: CASSSDRGGGTQYF.

The chain links TRBV4-1 to TRBJ1-2, with no clear D. This CDR3 has 14 residues. V was pared by 0 bases and J by 8 bases, with 13 bases between. Per germline, CDR1 MGHRA and CDR2 YSYEKL. The CDR3 region has the DNA TGCGCCAGCAGCCAAGATCAAAGGCGCGGGGGCTACACCTTC. This codes for CASSQDQRRGGYTF.

The chain joins TRBV19 to TRBJ2-1; D perhaps matches TRBD2 (5 bases). Deletions cut 6 bases from V and 12 bases from J, with 21 bases between. The germline gives CDR1 LNHDA, CDR2 SQIVND (reference sequence). This CDR3 is 14 amino acids long. CDR3: CASRPSGRMSLQFF. In DNA, the CDR3 is TGTGCCAGTAGACCCAGCGGTAGAATGAGTTTGCAGTTCTTC.

The V and J genes are TRBV7-9 and TRBJ2-3; D gene unclear. The CDR3 has 13 amino acids. CDR1 and CDR2 from the germline V gene are SEHNR and FQNEAQ (reference sequence). Between the trimmed V and J ends, which lost 1 base and 12 bases, there was a span of 14 bases. The DNA of the CDR3 is TGTGCCAGCAGCTTAGGTGGTCTGCAAAGCCAGTATTTT. Amino acids: CASSLGGLQSQYF.

The chain joins TRBV27 to TRBJ1-1; 8 bases align to TRBD1. The CDR3 has 16 amino acids. Trimming removed 4 bases from V and 0 bases from J; junction bases left unmatched: 7. Per germline, CDR1 MNHEY and CDR2 SMNVEV (reference sequence). This CDR3 is CASSSLRTGMNTEAFF. DNA for the CDR3: TGTGCCAGCAGTTCCCTCCGGACAGGGATGAACACTGAAGCTTTCTTT.